Detailed here is one T cell receptor (beta chain). This record comes from a study of blood T cell repertoires in COVID-19. Study background: Acute-phase and convalescent COVID-19 samples originated in the United States, Italy and Spain.

Clones were read by immunoSEQ multiplex PCR, and TCRdb kept only the in-frame ones, dropping some. The repertoire holds 120,000 to 150,000 clones, with 82% as singletons. The germline gives CDR1 KGHSH, CDR2 LQKENI. The CDR3 runs 15 residues. V lost 3 bases to trimming and J lost 8 bases, with 19 bases between them. This receptor was obtained from a woman aged 80 or over with acute or convalescent COVID-19. V is TRBV18 and J is TRBJ1-2; the D gene is possibly TRBD1 (5 bases). What was sequenced was peripheral blood. The CDR3 DNA is TGTGCCAGCTCACCGCAATTGTCAGGGAATCCGGGCTACACCTTC. Amino acid sequence: CASSPQLSGNPGYTF.